This TCR beta chain is drawn from a study of T cell responses to AZD1222 COVID-19 vaccine. Study-wide results and limits: Most donors were white British, females outnumbered males, and clonal diversity was possibly underestimated.

This table comes from immunoSEQ multiplex PCR, and its TCRdb copy is limited to in-frame clones, with some not included. There are 95,000 to 150,000 clones in the sample; over 80% occur only once, and about 5.6% lies in the top ten. Looked up from germline, CDR1 is MNHEY and CDR2 is SVGAGI. CDR3 length equals 13 residues. V was trimmed by 6 bases and J by 9 bases, leaving 15 bases between them. About this clone itself: As yet, its antigen is unknown.

Sequenced material: peripheral blood, taken on day 0 of AZD1222 vaccination. This TCR came from an adult in good health. The genes are TRBV6-5 and TRBJ1-3; weak D call: TRBD1 (6 bases). CDR3 amino acids: CASSPGQLVTIYF. CDR3 coding DNA: TGTGCCAGCAGCCCGGGACAACTAGTCACCATATATTTT.